This TCR beta chain emerged from a study of T cell responses to AZD1222 COVID-19 vaccine. TCRdb's table, derived via immunoSEQ multiplex PCR, lists solely in-frame clones and lacks some. The repertoire consists of more than 150,000 clones, with almost 95% occurring once and the leading ten covering approximately 9.6%. Turning to this clone: Its target is unknown.

Study findings and constraints: Only a handful of AZD1222 recipients were seropositive at baseline. Spike-specific TCRs gained breadth and depth after people received two AZD1222 doses.

Germline V CDR1 and CDR2: MDHEN, SYDVKM. The CDR3 has 14 amino acids. With 5 bases removed from V and 0 bases from J, the gap between germline ends came to 10 bases. Source: peripheral blood, taken on day 0 of AZD1222 vaccination. The V gene is TRBV28, the J gene TRBJ1-2; no reliable D call. This clonotype originated in an adult in good health. CDR3 coding DNA: TGTGCCAGCAGTCCCCCGGGCGCTAACTATGGCTACACCTTC. It encodes CASSPPGANYGYTF.